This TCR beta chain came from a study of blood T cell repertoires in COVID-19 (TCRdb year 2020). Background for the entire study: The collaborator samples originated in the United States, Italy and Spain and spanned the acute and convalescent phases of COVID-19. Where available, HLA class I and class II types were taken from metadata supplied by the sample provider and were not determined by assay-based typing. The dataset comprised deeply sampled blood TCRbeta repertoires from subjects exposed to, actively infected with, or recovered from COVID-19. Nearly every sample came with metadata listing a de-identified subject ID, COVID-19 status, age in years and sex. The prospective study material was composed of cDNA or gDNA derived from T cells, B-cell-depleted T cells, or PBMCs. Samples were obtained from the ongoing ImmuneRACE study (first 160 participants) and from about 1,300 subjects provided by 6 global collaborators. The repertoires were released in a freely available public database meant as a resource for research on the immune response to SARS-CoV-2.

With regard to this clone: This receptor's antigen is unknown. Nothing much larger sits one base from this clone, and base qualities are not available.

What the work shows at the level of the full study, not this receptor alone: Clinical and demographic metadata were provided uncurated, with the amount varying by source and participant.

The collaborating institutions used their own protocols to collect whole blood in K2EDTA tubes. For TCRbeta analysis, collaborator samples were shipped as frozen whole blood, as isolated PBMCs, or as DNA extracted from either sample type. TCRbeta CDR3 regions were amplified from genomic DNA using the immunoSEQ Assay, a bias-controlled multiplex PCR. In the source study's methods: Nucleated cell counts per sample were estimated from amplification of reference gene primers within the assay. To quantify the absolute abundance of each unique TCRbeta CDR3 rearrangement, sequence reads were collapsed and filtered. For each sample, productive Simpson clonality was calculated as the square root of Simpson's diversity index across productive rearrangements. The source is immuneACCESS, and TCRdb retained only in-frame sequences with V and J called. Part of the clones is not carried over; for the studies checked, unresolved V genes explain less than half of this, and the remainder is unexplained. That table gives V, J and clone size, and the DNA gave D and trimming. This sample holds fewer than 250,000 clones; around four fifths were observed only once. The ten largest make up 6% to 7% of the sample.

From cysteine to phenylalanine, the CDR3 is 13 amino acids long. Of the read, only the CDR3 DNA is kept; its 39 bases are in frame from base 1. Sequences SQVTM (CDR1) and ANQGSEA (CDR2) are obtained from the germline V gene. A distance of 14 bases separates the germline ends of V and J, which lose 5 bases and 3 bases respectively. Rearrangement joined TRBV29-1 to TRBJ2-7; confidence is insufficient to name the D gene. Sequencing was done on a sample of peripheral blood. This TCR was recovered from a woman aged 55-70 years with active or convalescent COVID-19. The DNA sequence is TGCAGCGTTAAGCGAACTCCCAACTACGAGCAGTACTTC. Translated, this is CSVKRTPNYEQYF.